This TCR beta chain is from a study of T cell responses to AZD1222 COVID-19 vaccine. This CDR3 spans 16 amino acids. Trimming took off 7 bases at V and 0 bases at J, with 16 bases between the two ends. Germline V gene data show CDR1 as MDHEN and CDR2 as SYDVKM. The table came from immunoSEQ multiplex PCR; TCRdb's copy has only in-frame clones and leaves some out. This sample has 83,000 or so clones; roughly 82% occur once, and the top ten carry more than 8.5%. Note on this clone: The antigen is undetermined.

Study-wide results and caveats: Just a handful of people given AZD1222 tested seropositive at baseline. Among the donors, most were white British and more were female, and clonal diversity was possibly underestimated. Close to half of all spike-specific TCRs reportedly target regions of the variants that are unmutated. Among vaccine-associated CD4 TCRs, coverage spanned spike, with dominance at 160-218 and 743-854.

The chain is built from TRBV28 and TRBJ1-3; tentatively, D is TRBD1 (5 bases). The sequence derives from an adult in good health. The starting material was peripheral blood, obtained on day 0 of AZD1222 vaccination. The CDR3 here is CASTPGGGFSGNTIYF. Written as DNA, the CDR3 is TGTGCCAGCACTCCCGGGGGGGGATTCTCTGGAAACACCATATATTTT.